The 5 T cell receptor beta chains given below trace back to one sample, sequenced in a study of early T cells in non-severe SARS-CoV-2 infection. TCRdb redid the calling of the 5' RACE reads with MiXCR, one entry per CDR3 protein. The table has more than 45,000 distinct CDR3 sequences, around 11% seen once. Sequenced: whole blood. The source of these receptors is an adult who was a healthcare worker with PCR-confirmed SARS-CoV-2 infection or an uninfected control (not recorded which).

This clonotype has a count of ten or more. The gene calls are TRBV19 and TRBJ2-7, with D unresolved. CDR3 length equals 13 residues. With 3 bases removed from V and 4 bases from J, the gap between germline ends came to 10 bases. From germline, CDR1 is LNHDA and CDR2 SQIVND (reference sequence). DNA for the CDR3: TGTGCCAGTAGTATGTCTACGTTATACGAGCAGTACTTC. This sequence encodes CASSMSTLYEQYF. Using reference TRBV19 and TRBJ2-7 for the parts outside the CDR3, the full variable domain is DGGITQSPKYLFRKEGQNVTLSCEQNLNHDAMYWYRQDPGQGLRLIYYSQIVNDFQKGDIAEGYSVSREKKESFPLTVTSAQKNPTAFYLCASSMSTLYEQYFGPGTRLTVT.

CDR3 residues: CASSEGLSSGANVLTF. The CDR3, as DNA: TGTGCCAGCAGTGAAGGTCTCAGCTCTGGGGCCAACGTCCTGACTTTC. The chain has TRBV2 and TRBJ2-6; D unclear. V was clipped by 1 base and J by 0 bases, with 7 bases between them. The V gene's germline CDR1 is SNHLY and CDR2 FYNNEI. CDR3 length: 16 amino acids.

This chain joins TRBV28 and TRBJ1-5; D unresolved. The germline V and J ends were trimmed by 7 bases and 7 bases, with 5 bases remaining between them. Germline values: CDR1 MDHEN, CDR2 SYDVKM. CDR3 length equals 10 residues. In nucleotides, the CDR3 is TGTGCCAGCAACAACCAGCCCCAGCATTTT. This sequence encodes CASNNQPQHF.

This clonotype was seen a few times. The gene calls are TRBV20-1 and TRBJ1-2, with a possible D match to TRBD1 (6 bases). The V end lost 4 bases, the J end lost 7 bases, and 13 bases lay between the germline ends. Germline V gene lookup returns CDR1 DFQATT and CDR2 SNEGSKA (reference sequence). This CDR3 has 12 amino acids. The CDR3 loop reads CSATGQSGGYTF. CDR3 DNA sequence: TGCAGTGCTACCGGACAGTCTGGTGGCTACACCTTC.

This clonotype has a count of ten or more. This sequence joins TRBV28 and TRBJ2-2; no clear D. The CDR3 extends over 12 amino acids. Germline V CDR1 and CDR2: MDHEN, SYDVKM. Trimming pared 6 bases from V and 3 bases from J, leaving 5 bases between. DNA for the CDR3: TGTGCCAGCAGGGATTACACCGGGGAGCTGTTTTTT. Translation: CASRDYTGELFF.